The 10 T cell receptor beta chains presented below share a single source sample, sequenced in a study of T-cell memory formation after mild COVID-19. TCRdb reanalysed the 5' RACE reads using MiXCR and keeps one entry per CDR3 protein. The profile shows over 400,000 distinct CDR3 sequences, 23% of them singletons. The sample was PBMCs or a T cell subset sorted from them (not recorded which). The origin of the receptors is an adult woman who had mild COVID-19 (a few samples of this study predate the infection). Cell type and time point are not known.

The CDR3 region is CASSHVTQRSGANVLTF. The CDR3 bases are TGTGCCAGCAGCCACGTGACTCAGCGCTCTGGGGCCAACGTCCTGACTTTC. The chain links TRBV4-2 to TRBJ2-6, with D unclear. This CDR3 contains 17 residues. The V gene lost 3 bases and the J gene lost 0 bases, with 12 bases spanning the gap. Per germline, CDR1 LGHNA and CDR2 YNFKEQ.

V usage is TRBV20-1 and J usage is TRBJ2-5, with 10 bases matching TRBD1. There are 13 residues in the CDR3. Per the germline V gene, CDR1 is DFQATT and CDR2 is SNEGSKA (reference sequence). The J segment lost 5 bases and the V segment lost 8 bases, leaving 8 bases of the junction unmatched. The CDR3 sequence is CSPGQGRWETQYF. For the CDR3, the DNA is TGCAGTCCGGGACAGGGGCGGTGGGAGACCCAGTACTTC.

In the case of this clonotype: At one end the junction does not follow the germline gene, possibly because of a read error. The CDR3 sequence: CASRQELRASYEQYF. CDR3 in DNA: TGCGCCAGCAGACAAGAACTCAGGGCGAGCTACGAGCAGTACTTC. The chain is built from TRBV4-1 and TRBJ2-7, with D possibly being TRBD1 (5 bases). There are 15 residues in the CDR3. Germline CDR1 is MGHRA and CDR2 is YSYEKL.

The gene calls are TRBV4-1 and TRBJ1-6; D not certain. V dropped 1 base and J dropped 7 bases, with 11 bases sitting between them. The length of the CDR3 is 15 residues. From germline, CDR1 is MGHRA and CDR2 YSYEKL. The CDR3 loop is CASSQAGQSNSPLHF. The CDR3 DNA is TGCGCCAGCAGCCAAGCCGGTCAGTCCAATTCACCCCTCCACTTT.

The J gene is TRBJ1-1, the V gene TRBV6-5, with no clear D. This CDR3 contains 15 residues. V gave up 2 bases and J gave up 1 base, with 11 bases separating them. Germline CDR1 and CDR2: MNHEY and SVGAGI. In DNA, the CDR3 is TGTGCCAGCAGTTACGGCAGTCCGGGGAACACTGAAGCTTTCTTT. This gives the protein CASSYGSPGNTEAFF.

This chain uses TRBV25-1 with TRBJ1-4, with D perhaps matching TRBD1 (6 bases). The V and J ends lost 3 bases and 10 bases respectively, with 18 bases between them. Germline loops: CDR1 MGHDK, CDR2 SYGVNS. The CDR3 is 15 residues long. CDR3: CASSDPQGNRGKLFF. The CDR3 DNA sequence: TGTGCCAGCAGTGACCCACAGGGAAACCGAGGAAAACTGTTTTTT.

This clonotype turned up a few times. The rearrangement uses TRBV11-2 and TRBJ2-4, with D unresolved. CDR3 length: 13 residues. Germline V CDR1 and CDR2: SGHAT, FQNNGV. V dropped 11 bases and J dropped 0 bases, with 11 bases sitting between them. DNA for the CDR3: TGTGCCGTCCGTCCACTAGCCAAAAACATTCAGTACTTC. Translated, it gives CAVRPLAKNIQYF.

This clonotype occurred many times. The gene calls are TRBV9 and TRBJ2-1, with 7 bases aligning to TRBD2. Trimming took 4 bases from V and 9 from J; bases not matched to a gene: 10. Germline CDR1 and CDR2: SGDLS and YYNGEE. The CDR3 extends over 14 amino acids. CDR3 DNA: TGTGCCAGCAGCCCCATCGAGCGGGGTCTTGAGCAGTTCTTC. Translating gives CASSPIERGLEQFF.

In nucleotides, the CDR3 is TGTGCCAGCAGCCAGGATACTAGCGGGGGGCCAGAACTCCAAGAGACCCAGTACTTC. Translated: CASSQDTSGGPELQETQYF. V usage is TRBV4-2 and J usage is TRBJ2-5, with 12 bases identical to TRBD2. Germline V lookup: CDR1 LGHNA, CDR2 YNFKEQ. This CDR3 region has 19 residues. Trimming at V came to 3 bases and at J to 1 base, leaving 12 bases not matched to a gene.

This chain joins TRBV4-3 and TRBJ2-3; 13 bases fit TRBD2. Germline V gives CDR1 LGHNA, CDR2 YSLEER. The CDR3 has 18 amino acids. With V trimmed by 3 bases and J by 3 bases, 9 bases remained unmatched. The CDR3 reads CASSHQGRLAGGTDTQYF. The CDR3 DNA is TGCGCCAGCAGCCATCAAGGCAGACTAGCGGGAGGAACAGATACGCAGTATTTT.